The 30 T cell receptor beta chains below come from one sample, sequenced in a study of regulatory T cells in long-lasting Graves disease. Time point given: persistent/refractory GD, antithyroid drugs over 5 years with positive TRAb. With RNA extracted from PBMCs as input, the TCR library was made. Assembly of TCR beta libraries relied on iRepertoire HTBI primers together with Arm-PCR of CDR3 regions. A single record per CDR3 protein comes from TCRdb applying MiXCR to the multiplex PCR reads. In the table there are roughly 500,000 distinct CDR3 sequences, 20% to 25% of which are singletons. The starting material was peripheral blood mononuclear cells (PBMCs), obtained when the disease was refractory, from a patient treated with antithyroid drugs. The receptor set was obtained from a female donor with Graves disease.

The chain links TRBV5-5 to TRBJ1-5, with 7 bases that match TRBD1. V shed 4 bases and J 7 bases; nucleotides not matched to a gene: 8. Germline CDR1 SGHKS, CDR2 YYEKEE (reference sequence). The CDR3 length is 14 residues. As DNA, the CDR3 is TGTGCCAGCAGCGCTCAAGGGGGCGGGCAGCCCCAGCATTTT. Amino acids: CASSAQGGGQPQHF.

This clonotype was found a few times. The J gene is TRBJ1-4, the V gene TRBV20-1; 10 bases are shared with TRBD1. V lost 6 bases to trimming and J lost 5 bases; unmatched junction nucleotides: 6. There are 14 residues in the CDR3. Germline V gene lookup returns CDR1 DFQATT and CDR2 SNEGSKA (reference sequence). The CDR3 DNA reads as TGCAGTGCCAACGACAGGGGGCAAAATGAAAAACTGTTTTTT. Translated: CSANDRGQNEKLFF.

This chain links TRBV19 with TRBJ2-2; 9 positions match TRBD1. V shed 1 base, J shed 6 bases, and the junction held 6 bases outside the gene matches. CDR3 length equals 16 residues. Per germline, CDR1 LNHDA and CDR2 SQIVND (reference sequence). This chain's CDR3 is CASSIGYGQGSGELFF. CDR3 nucleotide sequence: TGTGCCAGTAGTATAGGCTATGGACAGGGGTCCGGGGAGCTGTTTTTT.

V gene TRBV7-9 combines with J gene TRBJ2-5; the D gene is possibly TRBD2 (5 bases). CDR1 is SEHNR, CDR2 FQNEAQ, per germline (reference sequence). V was trimmed by 1 base and J by 5 bases, leaving 11 bases between them. The length of the CDR3 is 14 residues. CDR3 sequence (DNA): TGTGCCAGCAGCTTAGGGATTAGCGTGGAGACCCAGTACTTC. Its translation is CASSLGISVETQYF.

The table lists this clonotype with many counts. The chain links TRBV7-6 to TRBJ1-1; D perhaps matches TRBD1 (6 bases). Trimming pared 5 bases from V and 1 base from J, leaving 17 bases between. CDR3 length: 16 amino acids. Germline CDR1 SGHVS, CDR2 FNYEAQ. The DNA for the CDR3 is TGTGCCAGCAGCGGTACTAGGGGGTTGACGAACACTGAAGCTTTCTTT. This codes for CASSGTRGLTNTEAFF.

The chain combines TRBV9 with TRBJ2-2; D is ambiguous. Deletions cut 3 bases from V and 4 bases from J, with 10 bases between. Germline V gene data show CDR1 as SGDLS and CDR2 as YYNGEE. This CDR3 has 14 residues. Here the CDR3 reads CASSASSSTGELFF. The DNA for the CDR3 is TGTGCCAGCAGCGCCTCATCGAGCACCGGGGAGCTGTTTTTT.

This clonotype showed up many times. The V and J genes are TRBV20-1 and TRBJ2-5; D may be TRBD1 (6 bases). The CDR3 totals 13 residues. Germline V gives CDR1 DFQATT, CDR2 SNEGSKA (reference sequence). Trimming took 6 bases from V and 0 from J, leaving 11 bases between them. The CDR3 sequence: CSAEAGDQETQYF. DNA of the CDR3: TGCAGTGCCGAGGCAGGGGACCAAGAGACCCAGTACTTC.

This clonotype was seen ten or more times. The CDR3: CASSQTGPLLNTEAFF. CDR3 in DNA: TGTGCCAGCAGTCAGACAGGGCCTCTCTTGAACACTGAAGCTTTCTTT. The chain couples TRBV2 to TRBJ1-1; TRBD1 matches at 7 bases. Germline lookup yields CDR1 SNHLY and CDR2 FYNNEI. V lost 5 bases and J lost 0; bases outside the gene matches: 9. The CDR3 extends over 16 amino acids. Looking up the rest from reference TRBV2 and TRBJ1-1 gives the full variable domain: EPEVTQTPSHQVTQMGQEVILRCVPISNHLYFYWYRQILGQKVEFLVSFYNNEISEKSEIFDDQFSVERPDGSNFTLKIRSTKLEDSAMYFCASSQTGPLLNTEAFFGQGTRLTVV.

In its sample, this clonotype was seen a few times. The chain carries TRBV29-1 and TRBJ2-1, with 7 positions matching TRBD2. The J segment lost 4 bases and the V segment lost 5 bases, leaving 11 bases of the junction unmatched. The CDR3 is 15 amino acids. Germline V gene data show CDR1 as SQVTM and CDR2 as ANQGSEA. CDR3 nucleotide sequence: TGCAGCGTTCTATTGGCGGCGGGAGATTACAATGAGCAGTTCTTC. It encodes CSVLLAAGDYNEQFF.

This clonotype was observed many times. The rearrangement joins TRBV20-1 to TRBJ2-5, with D hard to call. V gave up 1 base and J gave up 0 bases, with 6 bases separating them. The V gene's germline CDR1 is DFQATT and CDR2 SNEGSKA (reference sequence). The CDR3 consists of 13 residues. The CDR3 DNA sequence: TGCAGTGCTAGAGGGGCAGACCAAGAGACCCAGTACTTC. Translation: CSARGADQETQYF.

This clonotype was detected a few times. V usage is TRBV29-1 and J usage is TRBJ2-7; D is perhaps TRBD1 (5 bases). CDR3 length equals 13 residues. Germline CDR1 and CDR2: SQVTM and ANQGSEA. Trimming took off 4 bases at V and 3 bases at J, with 13 bases between the two ends. The DNA for the CDR3 is TGCAGCGTTGGGCGTCGTCAGGGCTACGAGCAGTACTTC. It codes for CSVGRRQGYEQYF.

This clonotype was counted at least ten times. The chain uses TRBV2 and TRBJ1-6; the match to TRBD1 covers 7 bases. Germline lookup yields CDR1 SNHLY and CDR2 FYNNEI. The CDR3 consists of 15 residues. Unmatched junction bases numbered 10, after V lost 6 bases and J lost 8 bases. CDR3 nucleotide sequence: TGTGCCAGCAGAATCGACAGGGCTACCTATTCACCCCTCCACTTT. It is translated as CASRIDRATYSPLHF.

This rearrangement joins TRBV3-1 to TRBJ2-7; 9 nucleotides match TRBD2. The CDR3 loop spans 16 amino acids. Trimming took 3 bases from V and 0 from J; bases not matched to a gene: 6. The germline gives CDR1 LGHDT, CDR2 YNNKEL (reference sequence). The CDR3 nucleotides read TGTGCCAGCAGCCAGAGCGGGAGGCATAACTCCTACGAGCAGTACTTC. Translating it yields CASSQSGRHNSYEQYF.

This clonotype was observed many times. The chain recombines TRBV28 with TRBJ1-2; TRBD1 matches 9 bases. This CDR3 comprises 19 residues. Germline assignment: CDR1 MDHEN and CDR2 SYDVKM. J gave up 7 bases and V 5 bases, and 23 bases lay outside the gene matches. The CDR3 sequence is CASSRRVRDRAKVQSGYTF. CDR3 coding DNA: TGTGCCAGCAGTCGGCGTGTACGGGACAGGGCAAAAGTTCAAAGTGGCTACACCTTC.

The chain combines TRBV7-6 with TRBJ2-1, with D unresolved. The CDR3 length is 14 residues. Germline CDR1 reads SGHVS; CDR2 reads FNYEAQ. V dropped 5 bases and J dropped 8 bases, with 16 bases sitting between them. The CDR3 loop is CASSPDPGRDEQFF. As DNA, the CDR3 is TGTGCCAGCAGCCCTGACCCGGGCCGAGATGAGCAGTTCTTC.

This clonotype was seen repeatedly, ten times or more. V usage is TRBV9 and J usage is TRBJ1-2; weak D call: TRBD1 (5 bases). The CDR3 consists of 15 residues. Germline assignment: CDR1 SGDLS and CDR2 YYNGEE. Trimming took 1 base from V and 3 from J, leaving 13 bases between them. CDR3 nucleotide sequence: TGTGCCAGCAGCGTACGGGACTCCCCGGACTATGGCTACACCTTC. Its protein product is CASSVRDSPDYGYTF.

This clonotype occurred many times. This rearrangement joins TRBV12-3 or TRBV12-4 to TRBJ1-5; D is unclear. V lost 5 bases and J lost 4, with 9 bases in between. The CDR3 consists of 13 residues. For the CDR3, the DNA is TGTGCCAGCAGTCAAGGCCAGAATCAGCCCCAGCATTTT. It codes for CASSQGQNQPQHF.

The gene calls are TRBV6-2 or TRBV6-3 and TRBJ2-1; D gene uncertain. V lost 2 bases, J lost 5 bases, and 13 bases lay in between. CDR3 size: 15 residues. Looked up from germline, CDR1 is MNHEY and CDR2 is SVGEGT. The CDR3 sequence is CASSYKDPGDNEQFF. CDR3 DNA sequence: TGTGCCAGCAGTTACAAGGATCCGGGCGACAATGAGCAGTTCTTC.

The rearrangement joins TRBV7-6 to TRBJ2-7; no definite D call. CDR3 length: 13 residues. Trimming took 1 base from V and 3 from J, leaving 7 bases between them. CDR1 and CDR2 from the germline V gene are SGHVS and FNYEAQ. CDR3 in DNA: TGTGCCAGCAGCTTAGGAAAGGTCTACGAGCAGTACTTC. Its protein product is CASSLGKVYEQYF.

This clonotype was counted at least ten times. The chain uses TRBV15 and TRBJ2-7; 9 positions agree with TRBD1. The junction had 10 bases not matched to a gene; V was cut back by 2 bases and J by 5 bases. Germline lookup yields CDR1 LNHNV and CDR2 YYDKDF (reference sequence). The CDR3 sequence is 16 residues long. Written as DNA, the CDR3 is TGTGCCACCAGCAGACACAAAGGGACAGGGATCCACGAGCAGTACTTC. Translated: CATSRHKGTGIHEQYF.

This clonotype occurred a few times. V and J are TRBV30 and TRBJ2-7; 10 nucleotides line up with TRBD2. This CDR3 has 14 amino acids. Germline values: CDR1 GTSNPN, CDR2 SVGIG (reference sequence). The ends lost 0 bases at V and 5 bases at J; junction bases unmatched: 4. CDR3 in amino acids: CAWSVGLAGDEQYF. The CDR3 DNA follows: TGTGCCTGGAGTGTGGGGCTAGCGGGAGACGAGCAGTACTTC.

In this sample, this clonotype turned up a few times. This chain uses TRBV29-1 with TRBJ1-4; 8 positions match TRBD1. The CDR3 spans 15 residues. J lost 0 bases, V lost 7 bases, and 7 bases had no gene match. Germline V gene data show CDR1 as SQVTM and CDR2 as ANQGSEA. CDR3 in amino acids: CSGSTGGATNEKLFF. The CDR3 DNA reads TGCAGCGGTTCCACAGGGGGTGCAACTAATGAAAAACTGTTTTTT.

The table lists this clonotype with many counts. This sequence joins TRBV12-3 or TRBV12-4 and TRBJ2-2; D possibly matches TRBD1 or TRBD2 (5 bases each). There are 19 residues in the CDR3. Between the trimmed V and J ends, which lost 6 bases and 6 bases, there was a span of 29 bases. CDR3 loop: CASSPNPPGRYNGAGELFF. In DNA form, the CDR3 reads TGTGCCAGCAGCCCCAATCCCCCGGGACGATACAATGGGGCCGGGGAGCTGTTTTTT.

This chain connects TRBV20-1 to TRBJ1-4; no firm D call. V was pared by 3 bases and J by 0 bases, with 11 bases between. The CDR3 is made up of 15 amino acids. The germline V gene has CDR1 DFQATT and CDR2 SNEGSKA (reference sequence). Here the CDR3 reads CSASGSDTTNEKLFF. The CDR3, as DNA: TGCAGTGCTAGTGGATCAGACACAACTAATGAAAAACTGTTTTTT.

This clonotype has just a few counts. The chain recombines TRBV20-1 with TRBJ2-7, with TRBD2 matching 7 bases. This CDR3 region has 14 residues. V dropped 3 bases and J dropped 6; count of bases not matched to a gene: 11. From germline, CDR1 is DFQATT and CDR2 SNEGSKA (reference sequence). CDR3 nucleotide sequence: TGCAGTGCTAGGCTAGCTGGGAGGGTGGGCGAGCAGTACTTC. Translated, it gives CSARLAGRVGEQYF.

The rearrangement links TRBV7-9 to TRBJ2-7; 8 bases match TRBD1. V gave up 3 bases and J gave up 7 bases; unmatched junction bases: 5. The CDR3 totals 13 residues. CDR1 is SEHNR, CDR2 FQNEAQ, per germline (reference sequence). CDR3 nucleotides: TGTGCCAGCAGCTTCCCGACAGGGGCTGAGCAGTACTTC. This encodes CASSFPTGAEQYF.

This sequence joins TRBV5-5 and TRBJ1-2; D gene unclear. V was trimmed by 5 bases and J by 4 bases, leaving 24 bases between them. This CDR3 comprises 17 residues. Germline CDR1 reads SGHKS; CDR2 reads YYEKEE (reference sequence). CDR3 sequence (DNA): TGTGCCAGCAGTCGGAATGGAGTAGGAGAACCATTCTATGGCTACACCTTC. Protein sequence: CASSRNGVGEPFYGYTF.

In its sample, this clonotype was seen many times. This sequence joins TRBV19 and TRBJ1-4; 7 bases match TRBD1. CDR1 is LNHDA, CDR2 SQIVND, per germline (reference sequence). The trim removed 7 bases at V and 7 bases at J, leaving 12 bases unmatched. CDR3 size: 15 residues. For the CDR3, the DNA is TGTGCCAGTAACATAGCCCCGGGACAGAGTGAAAAACTGTTTTTT. Encoded protein: CASNIAPGQSEKLFF.

Concerning this clonotype: This sequence may be a read error, since a much larger clone differs from it by one base. The conserved final phenylalanine or tryptophan is absent from the CDR3, which likely points to a read error. The gene calls are TRBV15 and TRBJ1-4, with 10 bases fitting TRBD1. The germline V gene encodes CDR1 LNHNV and CDR2 YYDKDF (reference sequence). V lost 2 bases, J lost 8 bases, and 14 bases stayed unmatched. CDR3 length equals 18 residues. The CDR3 coding sequence is TGTGCCACCAGCAGACCATTCCCGGGACAGGGGCCTAGAGAAAAACTGTTTCTT. Its translation is CATSRPFPGQGPREKLFL.

This clonotype was seen ten or more times. The chain recombines TRBV20-1 with TRBJ2-1; TRBD2 matches 12 bases. Germline CDR1 reads DFQATT; CDR2 reads SNEGSKA (reference sequence). The V gene end was trimmed by 6 bases and the J gene end by 4 bases; junction bases not matched to a gene: 7. This CDR3 has 15 amino acids. The CDR3 spells CSARPGLAGYNEQFF. For the CDR3, the DNA is TGCAGTGCCCGACCCGGACTAGCGGGGTACAATGAGCAGTTCTTC.